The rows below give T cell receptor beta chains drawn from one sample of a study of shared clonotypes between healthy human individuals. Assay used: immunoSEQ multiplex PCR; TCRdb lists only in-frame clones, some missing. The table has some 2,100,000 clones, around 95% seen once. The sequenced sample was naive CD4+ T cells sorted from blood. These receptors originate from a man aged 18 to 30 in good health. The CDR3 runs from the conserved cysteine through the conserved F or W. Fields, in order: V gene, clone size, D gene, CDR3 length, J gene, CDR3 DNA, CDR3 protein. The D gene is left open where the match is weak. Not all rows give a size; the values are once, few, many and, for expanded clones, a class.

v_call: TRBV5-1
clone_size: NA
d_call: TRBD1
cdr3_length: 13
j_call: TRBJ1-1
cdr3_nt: TGCGCCAGCAGCTTACGACAGGGCACTGAAGCTTTCTTT
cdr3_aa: CASSLRQGTEAFF

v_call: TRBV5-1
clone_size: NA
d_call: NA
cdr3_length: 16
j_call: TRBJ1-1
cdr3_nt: TGCGCCAGCAGCTTGGATGAGAGGGCGGGGAACACTGAAGCTTTCTTT
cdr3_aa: CASSLDERAGNTEAFF

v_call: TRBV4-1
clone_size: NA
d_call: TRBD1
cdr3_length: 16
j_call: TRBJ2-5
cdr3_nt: TGCGCCAGCAGCACACCGGGACAGGGGGGTCTGGAGACCCAGTACTTC
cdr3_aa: CASSTPGQGGLETQYF

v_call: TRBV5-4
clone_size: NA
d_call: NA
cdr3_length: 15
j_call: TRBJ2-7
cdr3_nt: TGTGCCAGCAGTCGACAGGTCTCAACGGCCTACGAGCAGTACTTC
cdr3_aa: CASSRQVSTAYEQYF

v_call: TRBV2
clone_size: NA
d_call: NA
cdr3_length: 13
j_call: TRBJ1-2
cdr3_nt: TGTGCCAGCAGCGTGGACACCAACTATGGCTACACCTTC
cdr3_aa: CASSVDTNYGYTF

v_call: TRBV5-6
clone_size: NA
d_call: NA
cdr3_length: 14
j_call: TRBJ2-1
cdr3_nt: TGTGCCAGCAGCTTACAGTCAACGTACAATGAGCAGTTCTTC
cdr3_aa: CASSLQSTYNEQFF

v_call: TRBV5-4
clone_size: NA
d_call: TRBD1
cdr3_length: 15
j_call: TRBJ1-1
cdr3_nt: TGTGCCAGCAGCCGCGACAGGGGGGTTAGCACTGAAGCTTTCTTT
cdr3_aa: CASSRDRGVSTEAFF

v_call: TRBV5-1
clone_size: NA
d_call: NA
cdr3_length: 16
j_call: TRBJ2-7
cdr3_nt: TGCGCCAGCAGACAAGGAAGGGGAGCGCACACCTACGAGCAGTACTTC
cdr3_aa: CASRQGRGAHTYEQYF

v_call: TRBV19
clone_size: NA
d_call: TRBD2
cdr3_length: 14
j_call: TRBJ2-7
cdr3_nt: TGTGCCAGTAGTAGGGCTAGCGGGAGAGGCGAGCAGTACTTC
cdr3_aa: CASSRASGRGEQYF

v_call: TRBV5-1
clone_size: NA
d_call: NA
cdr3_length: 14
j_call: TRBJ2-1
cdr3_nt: TGCGCCAGCAGCTTGGGGGCCCTATGGAGTGAGCAGTTCTTC
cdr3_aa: CASSLGALWSEQFF

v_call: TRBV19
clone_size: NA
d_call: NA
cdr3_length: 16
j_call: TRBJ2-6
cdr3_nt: TGTGCCAGTAGTATACGGAGCAGCTCTGGGGCCAACGTCCTGACTTTC
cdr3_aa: CASSIRSSSGANVLTF

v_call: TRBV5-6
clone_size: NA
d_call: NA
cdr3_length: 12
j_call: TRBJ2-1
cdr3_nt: TGTGCCAGCAGCTTGGTCCTCAATGAGCAGTTCTTC
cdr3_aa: CASSLVLNEQFF

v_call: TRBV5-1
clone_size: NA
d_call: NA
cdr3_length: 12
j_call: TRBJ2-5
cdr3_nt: TGCGCCAGCAGCAGGCTCCAAGAGACCCAGTACTTC
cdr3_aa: CASSRLQETQYF

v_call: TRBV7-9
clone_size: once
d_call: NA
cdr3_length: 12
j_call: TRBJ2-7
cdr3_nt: TGTGCCAGCAGCTCTCTCTCCTACGAGCAGTACTTC
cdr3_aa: CASSSLSYEQYF

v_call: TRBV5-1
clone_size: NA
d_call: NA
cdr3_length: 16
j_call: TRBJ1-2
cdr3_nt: TGCGCCAGCAGCTTGGCCCCGAGCAATCCGAACTATGGCTACACCTTC
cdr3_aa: CASSLAPSNPNYGYTF